This T cell receptor (beta chain) was profiled in a study of early T cells in non-severe SARS-CoV-2 infection. Study details: Bulk RNA from unsorted whole blood was sequenced; chains were unpaired. Study-level points and caveats: Anti-spike CD8 responses were favored in VDJdb matching, and private and CD4 specificities were missed.

On this clonotype: Its antigen remains unknown.

Germline values: CDR1 KGHSH, CDR2 LQKENI. The CDR3 contains 15 residues. With 4 bases removed from V and 2 bases from J, the gap between germline ends came to 14 bases. Separate cDNA molecules each had unique molecular identifiers attached to them. MiXCR, applied by TCRdb to the 5' RACE reads, yields one record per CDR3 protein. The sample has roughly 70,000 distinct CDR3 sequences, roughly 18% seen once. The sequenced sample was whole blood, obtained at baseline. V and J are TRBV18 and TRBJ1-2, with a weak D call TRBD1 (5 bases). The source of this sequence is an adult who was a healthcare worker with PCR-confirmed SARS-CoV-2 infection or an uninfected control (not recorded which). The DNA for the CDR3 is TGTGCCAGCTCACAAAGGGTAGGGGACAACTATGGCTACACCTTC. As protein: CASSQRVGDNYGYTF.